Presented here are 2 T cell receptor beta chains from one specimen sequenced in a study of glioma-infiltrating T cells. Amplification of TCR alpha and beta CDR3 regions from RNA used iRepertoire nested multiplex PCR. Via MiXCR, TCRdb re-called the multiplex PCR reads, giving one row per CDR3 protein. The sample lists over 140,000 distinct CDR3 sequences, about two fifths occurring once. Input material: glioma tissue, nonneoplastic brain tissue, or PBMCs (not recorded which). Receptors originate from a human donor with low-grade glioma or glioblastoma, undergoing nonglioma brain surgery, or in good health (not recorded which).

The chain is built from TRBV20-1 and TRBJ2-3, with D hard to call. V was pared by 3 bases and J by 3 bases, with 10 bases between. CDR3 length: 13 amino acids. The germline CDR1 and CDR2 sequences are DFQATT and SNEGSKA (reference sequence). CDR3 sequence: CSASIQQTDTQYF. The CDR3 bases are TGCAGTGCTAGTATCCAACAGACAGATACGCAGTATTTT.

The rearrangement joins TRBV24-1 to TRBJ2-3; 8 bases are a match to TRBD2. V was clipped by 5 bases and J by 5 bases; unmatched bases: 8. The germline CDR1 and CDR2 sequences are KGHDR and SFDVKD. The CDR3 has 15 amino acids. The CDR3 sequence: CATSGIAGIGDTQYF. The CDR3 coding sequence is TGTGCCACCAGTGGGATAGCGGGGATCGGAGATACGCAGTATTTT.